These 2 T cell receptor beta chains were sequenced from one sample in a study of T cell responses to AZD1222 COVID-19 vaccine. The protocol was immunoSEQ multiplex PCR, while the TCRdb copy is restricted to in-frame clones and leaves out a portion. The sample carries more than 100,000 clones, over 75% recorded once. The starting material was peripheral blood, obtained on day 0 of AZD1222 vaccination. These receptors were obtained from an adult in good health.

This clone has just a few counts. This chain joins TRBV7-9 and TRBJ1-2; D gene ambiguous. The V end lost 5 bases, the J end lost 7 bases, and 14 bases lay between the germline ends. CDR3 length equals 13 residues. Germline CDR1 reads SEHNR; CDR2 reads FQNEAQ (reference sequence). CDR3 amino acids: CASSPTGRVGYTF. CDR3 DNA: TGTGCCAGCAGCCCTACGGGTCGGGTTGGCTACACCTTC.

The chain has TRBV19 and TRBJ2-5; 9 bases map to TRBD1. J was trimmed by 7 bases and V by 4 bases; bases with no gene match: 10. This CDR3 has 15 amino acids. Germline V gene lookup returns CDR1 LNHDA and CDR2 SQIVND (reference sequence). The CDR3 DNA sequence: TGTGCCAGTAGTACCGGGACAGGGATTTTCGGGACCCAGTACTTC. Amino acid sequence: CASSTGTGIFGTQYF.